This is a list of T cell receptor beta chains from one sample in a study of blood T cell repertoires in COVID-19. Generated by immunoSEQ multiplex PCR, the TCRdb table keeps only in-frame clones and is missing some. The table has 350,000 to 400,000 clones, over 75% seen once. The specimen sequenced was PBMCs or T cells enriched from blood (not recorded which). The receptors were sampled from a man between 18 and 29 years old who had recovered from COVID-19. CDR3s include the opening cysteine and the closing phenylalanine or tryptophan. A D gene is named only where the DNA matches it firmly. Only some rows state a clone size, as once, few, many or a class for expanded clones.

j_call,v_call,d_call,clone_size,cdr3_aa,cdr3_nt
TRBJ2-7,TRBV28,.,.,CASSPRSYEQYF,TGTGCCAGCAGTCCCCGCTCCTACGAGCAGTACTTC
TRBJ1-1,TRBV28,.,.,CASGTGTEAFF,TGTGCCAGCGGTACGGGCACTGAAGCTTTCTTT
TRBJ2-1,TRBV6-2/TRBV6-3,.,.,CASSRGTGRLAGVYNEQFF,TGTGCCAGCAGTAGAGGGACAGGGCGGTTAGCGGGAGTATACAATGAGCAGTTCTTC
TRBJ1-1,TRBV11-2,TRBD1,.,CASSRRGAGTDAEAFF,TGTGCCAGCAGCCGAAGGGGTGCGGGGACAGACGCTGAAGCTTTCTTT
TRBJ1-1,TRBV18,TRBD1,.,CASSPGQAGSTEAFF,TGTGCCAGCTCACCGGGACAGGCGGGGTCGACTGAAGCTTTCTTT
TRBJ1-2,TRBV7-9,.,.,CASRGTLGYTF,TGTGCCAGCAGGGGGACACTTGGCTACACCTTC
TRBJ2-7,TRBV6-2/TRBV6-3,.,.,CASSYSTGVSLYEQYF,TGTGCCAGCAGTTACTCTACCGGGGTGTCACTTTACGAGCAGTACTTC
TRBJ1-6,TRBV5-4,.,.,CASSLNPTPNSPLHF,TGTGCCAGCAGCTTGAACCCTACCCCTAATTCACCCCTCCACTTT
TRBJ2-7,TRBV4-2,TRBD1,once,CASSLDLGTGMYEQYF,TGTGCCAGCAGCCTAGACTTAGGGACAGGGATGTACGAGCAGTACTTC
TRBJ2-3,TRBV5-4,TRBD2,.,CASSLAGGGTDTQYF,TGTGCCAGCAGCTTGGCGGGGGGTGGGACAGATACGCAGTATTTT
TRBJ2-7,TRBV7-2,TRBD1,.,CASSLDGTGFYEQYF,TGTGCCAGCAGCTTAGATGGGACAGGGTTCTACGAGCAGTACTTC
TRBJ2-5,TRBV18,.,.,CASSPGQQETQYF,TGTGCCAGCTCACCTGGACAGCAAGAGACCCAGTACTTC
TRBJ1-1,TRBV7-3,.,.,CASSEDGGAEAFF,TGTGCCAGCAGCGAGGACGGAGGCGCTGAAGCTTTCTTT
TRBJ1-2,TRBV19,.,many,CASSIVGSQGSTNYGYTF,TGTGCCAGTAGTATAGTAGGTTCGCAGGGATCAACTAACTATGGCTACACCTTC
TRBJ1-1,TRBV27,.,.,CASSPQGNTEAFF,TGTGCCAGCAGCCCACAGGGAAACACTGAAGCTTTCTTT
TRBJ1-2,TRBV9,.,.,CASSVVGRGNYGYTF,TGTGCCAGCAGCGTAGTGGGTAGGGGGAACTATGGCTACACCTTC
TRBJ1-4,TRBV19,TRBD1,.,CASSSSGTGNKLFF,TGTGCCAGTAGTTCCTCCGGGACAGGGAATAAACTGTTTTTT
TRBJ1-2,TRBV5-4,TRBD1,.,CASSLTGGLYGYTF,TGTGCCAGCAGCTTGACAGGGGGACTTTATGGCTACACCTTC
TRBJ1-2,TRBV7-2,.,once,CASSLTQGQFYGYTF,TGTGCCAGCAGCTTAACCCAAGGACAGTTTTATGGCTACACCTTC
TRBJ1-2,TRBV11-2,.,.,CASSPRVVPNKGSGYTF,TGTGCCAGCAGCCCGCGGGTCGTTCCGAACAAAGGGTCTGGCTACACCTTC
TRBJ1-2,TRBV19,.,.,CASSIAGVGYGYTF,TGTGCCAGTAGTATAGCGGGGGTCGGCTATGGCTACACCTTC
TRBJ1-6,TRBV7-9,TRBD1,once,CASSTDRAGNSPLHF,TGTGCCAGCAGCACGGACAGGGCCGGAAATTCACCCCTCCACTTT
TRBJ2-1,TRBV21-1,.,once,CASSKGLVGGEQFF,TGTGCCAGCAGCAAGGGACTAGTTGGGGGTGAGCAGTTCTTC
TRBJ2-5,TRBV29-1,.,.,CSVELTGNQETQYF,TGCAGCGTTGAGCTTACAGGGAATCAAGAGACCCAGTACTTC
TRBJ2-1,TRBV2,TRBD2,.,CASSEKGLAGEYNEQFF,TGTGCCAGCAGTGAAAAGGGACTAGCGGGGGAATACAATGAGCAGTTCTTC
TRBJ2-7,TRBV7-7,TRBD1,once,CASSPGQGEVDEQYF,TGTGCCAGCAGCCCGGGACAGGGGGAGGTGGACGAGCAGTACTTC
TRBJ2-7,TRBV28,.,.,CASMNSVAYEQYF,TGTGCCAGCATGAATAGCGTTGCCTACGAGCAGTACTTC
TRBJ2-2,TRBV10-2,TRBD2,.,CASRVAGGGGELFF,TGCGCCAGCAGAGTAGCGGGGGGGGGCGGGGAGCTGTTTTTT
TRBJ2-1,TRBV6-5,.,.,CASRYQLETYNEQFF,TGTGCCAGCAGGTACCAACTAGAAACATACAATGAGCAGTTCTTC
TRBJ1-2,TRBV24-1,TRBD1,.,CATSDSRDRGLGYTF,TGTGCCACCAGTGATTCCCGGGACAGGGGGCTAGGCTACACCTTC
TRBJ2-1,TRBV24-1,.,.,CATSDPATSSYNEQFF,TGTGCCACCAGTGACCCCGCGACTAGCTCCTACAATGAGCAGTTCTTC
TRBJ2-7,TRBV28,TRBD2,.,CASKGLAGSFSYEQYF,TGTGCCAGCAAGGGACTAGCGGGAAGTTTCTCCTACGAGCAGTACTTC
TRBJ2-7,TRBV18,.,.,CASSPPGLPSEQYF,TGTGCCAGCTCTCCACCCGGACTACCTTCAGAGCAGTACTTC
TRBJ2-1,TRBV9,.,.,CASSTEMEQFF,TGTGCCAGCAGCACGGAGATGGAGCAGTTCTTC
TRBJ1-5,TRBV21-1,.,.,CASSAHRAPPPYSNQPQHF,TGTGCCAGCAGCGCCCACAGGGCCCCCCCACCTTATAGCAATCAGCCCCAGCATTTT
TRBJ2-2,TRBV5-4,.,once,CASSLGQYGELFF,TGTGCCAGCAGCTTGGGACAGTACGGGGAGCTGTTTTTT
TRBJ2-1,TRBV11-1,.,.,CASSFSGSYNEQFF,TGTGCCAGCAGCTTTAGCGGATCCTACAATGAGCAGTTCTTC
TRBJ1-1,TRBV18,TRBD1,.,CASSPFGQGGDTEAFF,TGTGCCAGCTCACCCTTTGGACAGGGTGGTGACACTGAAGCTTTCTTT
TRBJ2-7,TRBV21-1,.,.,CASSKVQGGEQYF,TGTGCCAGCAGCAAAGTACAGGGTGGAGAGCAGTACTTC
TRBJ2-3,TRBV11-1,TRBD2,.,CASSPRTSGGVGTQYF,TGTGCCAGCAGCCCCAGGACTAGCGGGGGGGTTGGTACGCAGTATTTT
TRBJ2-7,TRBV7-9,TRBD1,.,CASSFPGQGAYEQYF,TGTGCCAGCAGCTTCCCGGGACAGGGGGCTTACGAGCAGTACTTC
TRBJ2-2,TRBV18,.,.,CASSPEDFTPYTGELFF,TGTGCCAGCTCACCAGAGGACTTCACCCCTTACACCGGGGAGCTGTTTTTT
TRBJ1-3,TRBV29-1,.,.,CSVEDCTIGVLQGSSGNTIYF,TGCAGCGTTGAAGATTGTACTATTGGCGTATTGCAGGGAAGCTCTGGAAACACCATATATTTT
TRBJ2-1,TRBV2,.,.,CASSALLSYNEQFF,TGTGCCAGCAGTGCGCTACTTTCCTACAATGAGCAGTTCTTC
TRBJ2-1,TRBV9,TRBD1,.,CASSPGQGRSTGNEQFF,TGTGCCAGCAGCCCCGGACAGGGAAGGTCGACTGGCAATGAGCAGTTCTTC
TRBJ1-2,TRBV6-5,TRBD1,.,CASIYRGETGGGYTF,TGTGCCTCCATCTATCGGGGGGAGACAGGGGGTGGCTACACCTTC
TRBJ2-3,TRBV28,.,.,CASRGGQDTDTQYF,TGTGCCAGCAGGGGAGGACAAGACACAGATACGCAGTATTTT
TRBJ1-6,TRBV5-1,.,.,CASSGGAGSPLHF,TGCGCCAGCAGCGGGGGCGCGGGTTCACCCCTCCACTTT
TRBJ2-2,TRBV6-5,.,.,CARPLETGATGELFF,TGTGCCAGGCCCCTGGAAACGGGAGCCACCGGGGAGCTGTTTTTT